This is a list of T cell receptor beta chains from one sample in a study of CD8 T cells in Susac syndrome. TCRdb recomputed calls from the immunoSEQ multiplex PCR reads with MiXCR, one row per CDR3 protein. This sample yields some 160,000 distinct CDR3 sequences, of which approximately 96% are seen a single time; roughly 0.08% belongs to the top ten. The sample taken for sequencing was CD4+ T cells from PBMCs. These receptors were collected from a human donor with Susac syndrome. CDR3s include the opening cysteine and the closing phenylalanine or tryptophan. The order of the fields is V gene, D gene, clone size, J gene, CDR3 protein, CDR3 DNA. A D gene is named only where the DNA matches it firmly. Only part of the rows carry a size: once, few, many, or a class if the clone is expanded.

TRBV6-5	.	.	TRBJ2-1	CASRTASSYNEQFF	TGTGCCAGCAGGACCGCTAGCTCCTACAATGAGCAGTTCTTC
TRBV2	.	.	TRBJ1-3	CASSDERTVSGNTIYF	TGTGCCAGCAGCGACGAGAGGACAGTCTCTGGAAACACCATATATTTT
TRBV21-1	.	.	TRBJ2-1	CASSNPRQSGGYNEQFF	TGTGCCAGCAGCAATCCCCGCCAGAGCGGGGGATACAATGAGCAGTTCTTC
TRBV4-1	TRBD1	.	TRBJ2-5	CASSQDLGQGEETQYF	TGCGCCAGCAGCCAAGACCTTGGACAGGGTGAAGAGACCCAGTACTTC
TRBV28	TRBD1	.	TRBJ2-1	CASSQPQGVTFF	TGTGCCAGCAGCCAACCCCAGGGGGTGACGTTCTTC
TRBV28	TRBD1	few	TRBJ2-7	CASSYGTGGGEQYF	TGTGCCAGCAGTTACGGGACAGGGGGAGGCGAGCAGTACTTC
TRBV3-1	TRBD1	.	TRBJ1-6	CASSLGTARNSPLHF	TGTGCCAGCAGTTTGGGGACAGCGAGAAATTCACCCCTCCACTTT
TRBV4-1	.	once	TRBJ1-1	CASKLHLTNTEAFF	TGCGCCAGTAAACTTCACCTCACGAACACTGAAGCTTTCTTT
TRBV15	.	.	TRBJ2-3	CATSRTNRGTDTQYF	TGTGCCACCAGCAGGACGAACAGGGGCACAGATACGCAGTATTTT
TRBV5-1	TRBD1	.	TRBJ1-4	CASSAGQGANEKLFF	TGCGCCAGCAGCGCCGGACAGGGGGCGAATGAAAAACTGTTTTTT
TRBV29-1	.	.	TRBJ2-5	CSWLRRGKRETQYF	TGCAGCTGGCTGAGGAGGGGTAAGAGAGAGACCCAGTACTTC
TRBV28	.	once	TRBJ2-5	CASSLGPMGETQYF	TGTGCCAGCAGTCTCGGACCTATGGGAGAGACCCAGTACTTC
TRBV15	TRBD2	.	TRBJ2-3	CAIAAGVADTQYF	TGTGCCATCGCAGCGGGAGTAGCAGATACGCAGTATTTT
TRBV28	.	.	TRBJ2-6	CASTAWGTGANVLTF	TGTGCCAGCACCGCCTGGGGGACTGGGGCCAACGTCCTGACTTTC
TRBV6-5	.	.	TRBJ2-6	CASSYWGGTRSGANVLTF	TGTGCCAGCAGTTACTGGGGTGGAACCCGCTCTGGGGCCAACGTCCTGACTTTC